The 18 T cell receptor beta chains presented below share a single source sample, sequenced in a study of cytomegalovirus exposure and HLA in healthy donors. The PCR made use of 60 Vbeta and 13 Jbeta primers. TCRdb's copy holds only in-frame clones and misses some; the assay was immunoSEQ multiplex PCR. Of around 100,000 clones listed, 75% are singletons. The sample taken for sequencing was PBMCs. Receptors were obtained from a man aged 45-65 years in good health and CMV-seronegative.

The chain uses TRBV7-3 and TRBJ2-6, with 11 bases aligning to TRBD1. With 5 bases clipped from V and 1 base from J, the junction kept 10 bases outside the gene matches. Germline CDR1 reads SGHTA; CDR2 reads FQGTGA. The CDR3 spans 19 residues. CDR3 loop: CASSHGLGTGGSGANVLTF. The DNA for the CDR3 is TGTGCCAGCAGCCATGGGTTGGGGACAGGGGGATCTGGGGCCAACGTCCTGACTTTC.

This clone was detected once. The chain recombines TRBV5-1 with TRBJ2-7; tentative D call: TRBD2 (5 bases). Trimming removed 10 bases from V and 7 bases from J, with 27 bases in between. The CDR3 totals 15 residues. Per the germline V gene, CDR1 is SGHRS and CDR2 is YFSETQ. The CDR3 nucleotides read TGCGCCCAAGAGGGCAGGTCCCCAAAGTTGAGGGAGCAGTACTTC. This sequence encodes CAQEGRSPKLREQYF. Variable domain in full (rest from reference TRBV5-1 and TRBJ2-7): KAGVTQTPRYLIKTRGQQVTLSCSPISGHRSVSWYQQTPGQGLQFLFEYFSETQRNKGNFPGRFSGRQFSNSRSEMNVSTLELGDSALYLCAQEGRSPKLREQYFGPGTRLTVT.

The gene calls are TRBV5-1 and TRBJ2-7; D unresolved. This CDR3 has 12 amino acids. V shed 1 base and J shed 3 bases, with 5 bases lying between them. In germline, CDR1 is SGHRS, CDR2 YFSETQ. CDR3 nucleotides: TGCGCCAGCAGCTTGTACGGCTACGAGCAGTACTTC. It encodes CASSLYGYEQYF.

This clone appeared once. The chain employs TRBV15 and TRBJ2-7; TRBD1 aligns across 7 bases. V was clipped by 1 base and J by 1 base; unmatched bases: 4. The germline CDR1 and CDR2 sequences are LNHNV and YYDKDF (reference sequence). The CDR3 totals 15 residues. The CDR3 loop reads CATSRGRQGSYEQYF. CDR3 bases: TGTGCCACCAGCAGAGGCCGACAGGGATCCTACGAGCAGTACTTC. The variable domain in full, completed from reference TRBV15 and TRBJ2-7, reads DAMVIQNPRYQVTQFGKPVTLSCSQTLNHNVMYWYQQKSSQAPKLLFHYYDKDFNNEADTPDNFQSRRPNTSFCFLDIRSPGLGDTAMYLCATSRGRQGSYEQYFGPGTRLTVT.

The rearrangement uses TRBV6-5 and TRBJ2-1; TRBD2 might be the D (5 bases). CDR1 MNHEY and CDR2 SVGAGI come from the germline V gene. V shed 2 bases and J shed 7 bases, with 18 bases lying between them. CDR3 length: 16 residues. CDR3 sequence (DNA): TGTGCCAGCAGTTACGGGCCTCCGAGGGTTTGGAATGAGCAGTTCTTC. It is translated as CASSYGPPRVWNEQFF.

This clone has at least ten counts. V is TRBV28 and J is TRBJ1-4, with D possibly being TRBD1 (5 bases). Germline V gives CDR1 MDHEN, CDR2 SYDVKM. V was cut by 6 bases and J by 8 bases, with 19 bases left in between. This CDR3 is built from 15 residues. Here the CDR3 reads CASRAAGLREEKLFF. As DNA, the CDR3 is TGTGCCAGCAGGGCCGCGGGGCTACGAGAGGAAAAACTGTTTTTT.

The CDR3: CASSRGTNQPQHF. CDR3 coding DNA: TGTGCCAGTAGTAGAGGTACCAATCAGCCCCAGCATTTT. The chain joins TRBV19 to TRBJ1-5; no clear D gene. Germline CDR1 reads LNHDA; CDR2 reads SQIVND (reference sequence). With 4 bases removed from V and 3 bases from J, the gap between germline ends came to 7 bases. The CDR3 has 13 residues.

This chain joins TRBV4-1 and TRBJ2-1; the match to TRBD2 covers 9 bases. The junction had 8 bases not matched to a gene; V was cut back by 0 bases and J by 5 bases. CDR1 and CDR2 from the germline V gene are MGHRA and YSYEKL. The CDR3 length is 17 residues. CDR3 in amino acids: CASSQDPPSGGNNEQFF. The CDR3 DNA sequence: TGCGCCAGCAGCCAAGACCCCCCCAGCGGGGGGAACAATGAGCAGTTCTTC.

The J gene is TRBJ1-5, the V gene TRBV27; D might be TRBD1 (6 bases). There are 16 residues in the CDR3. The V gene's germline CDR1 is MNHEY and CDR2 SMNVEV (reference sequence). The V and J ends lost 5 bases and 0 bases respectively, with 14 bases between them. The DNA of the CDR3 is TGTGCCAGCAGTACAGCCAGGGGCGGTAGCAATCAGCCCCAGCATTTT. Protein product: CASSTARGGSNQPQHF.

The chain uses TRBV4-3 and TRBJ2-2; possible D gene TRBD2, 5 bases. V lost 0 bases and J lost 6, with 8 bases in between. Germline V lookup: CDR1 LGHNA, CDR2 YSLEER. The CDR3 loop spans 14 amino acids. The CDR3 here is CASSQDWGAGELFF. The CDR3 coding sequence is TGCGCCAGCAGCCAAGATTGGGGAGCCGGGGAGCTGTTTTTT.

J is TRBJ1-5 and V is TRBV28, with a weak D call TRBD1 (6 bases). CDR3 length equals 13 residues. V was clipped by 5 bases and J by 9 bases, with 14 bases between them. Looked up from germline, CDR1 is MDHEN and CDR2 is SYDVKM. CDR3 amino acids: CASSLDRSRPQHF. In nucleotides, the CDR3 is TGTGCCAGCAGTCTAGACAGGTCCAGGCCCCAGCATTTT. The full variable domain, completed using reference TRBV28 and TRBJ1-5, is DVKVTQSSRYLVKRTGEKVFLECVQDMDHENMFWYRQDPGLGLRLIYFSYDVKMKEKGDIPEGYSVSREKKERFSLILESASTNQTSMYLCASSLDRSRPQHFGDGTRLSIL.

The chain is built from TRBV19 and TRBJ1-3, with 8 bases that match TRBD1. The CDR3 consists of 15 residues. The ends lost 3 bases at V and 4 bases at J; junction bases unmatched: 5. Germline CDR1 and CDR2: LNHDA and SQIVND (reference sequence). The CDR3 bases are TGTGCCAGTAGTATCGACAGGGGCCCGGGAAACACCATATATTTT. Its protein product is CASSIDRGPGNTIYF.

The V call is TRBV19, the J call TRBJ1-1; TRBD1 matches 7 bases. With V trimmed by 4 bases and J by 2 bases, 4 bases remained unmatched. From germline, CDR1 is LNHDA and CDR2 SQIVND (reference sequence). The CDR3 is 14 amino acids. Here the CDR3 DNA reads TGTGCCAGTAGTACGGGACAGACCAACACTGAAGCTTTCTTT. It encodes CASSTGQTNTEAFF.

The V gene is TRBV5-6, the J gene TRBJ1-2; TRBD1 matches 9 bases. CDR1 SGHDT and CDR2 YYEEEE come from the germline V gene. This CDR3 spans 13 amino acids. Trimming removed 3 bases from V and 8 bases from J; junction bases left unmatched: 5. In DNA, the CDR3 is TGTGCCAGCAGCTCCACAGGGGGCAGGGGCTACACCTTC. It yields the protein CASSSTGGRGYTF.

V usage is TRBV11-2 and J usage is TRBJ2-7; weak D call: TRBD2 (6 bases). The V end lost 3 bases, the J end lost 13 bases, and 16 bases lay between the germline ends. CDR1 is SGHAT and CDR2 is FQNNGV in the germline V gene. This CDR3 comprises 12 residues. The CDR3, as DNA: TGTGCCAGCAGCTTTAACGGGGAGGTGATATACTTC. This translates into CASSFNGEVIYF. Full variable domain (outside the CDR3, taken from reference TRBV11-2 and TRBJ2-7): EAGVAQSPRYKIIEKRQSVAFWCNPISGHATLYWYQQILGQGPKLLIQFQNNGVVDDSQLPKDRFSAERLKGVDSTLKIQPAKLEDSAVYLCASSFNGEVIYFGPGTRLTVT.

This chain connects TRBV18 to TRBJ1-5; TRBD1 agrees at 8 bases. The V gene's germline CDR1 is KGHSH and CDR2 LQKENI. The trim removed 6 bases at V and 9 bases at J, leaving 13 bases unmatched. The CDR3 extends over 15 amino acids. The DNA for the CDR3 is TGTGCCAGCTCCCCCGGACAGGGAAATTTAGGGCCCCAGCATTTT. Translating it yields CASSPGQGNLGPQHF. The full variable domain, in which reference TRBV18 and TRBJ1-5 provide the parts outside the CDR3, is NAGVMQNPRHLVRRRGQEARLRCSPMKGHSHVYWYRQLPEEGLKFMVYLQKENIIDESGMPKERFSAEFPKEGPSILRIQQVVRGDSAAYFCASSPGQGNLGPQHFGDGTRLSIL.

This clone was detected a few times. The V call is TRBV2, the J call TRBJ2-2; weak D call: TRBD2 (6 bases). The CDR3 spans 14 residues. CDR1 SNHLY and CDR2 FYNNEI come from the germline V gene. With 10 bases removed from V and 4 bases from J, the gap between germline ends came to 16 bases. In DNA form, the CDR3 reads TGTGCCACCAAGGAGGGGCGCGTCACCGGGGAGCTGTTTTTT. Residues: CATKEGRVTGELFF.

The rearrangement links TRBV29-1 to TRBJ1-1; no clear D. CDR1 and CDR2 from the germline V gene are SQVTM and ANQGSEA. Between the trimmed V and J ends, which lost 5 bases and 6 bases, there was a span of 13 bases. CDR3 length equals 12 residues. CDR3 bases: TGCAGCGTTTCAGGTGGGTGGGCTGAAGCTTTCTTT. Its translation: CSVSGGWAEAFF.